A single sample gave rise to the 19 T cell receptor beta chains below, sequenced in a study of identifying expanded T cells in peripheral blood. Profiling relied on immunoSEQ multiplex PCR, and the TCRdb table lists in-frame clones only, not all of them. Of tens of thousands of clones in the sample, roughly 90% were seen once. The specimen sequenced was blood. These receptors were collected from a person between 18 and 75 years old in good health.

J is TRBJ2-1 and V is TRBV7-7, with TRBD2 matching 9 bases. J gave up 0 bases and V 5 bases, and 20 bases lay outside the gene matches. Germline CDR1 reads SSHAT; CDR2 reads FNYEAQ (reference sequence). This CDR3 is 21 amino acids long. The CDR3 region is CASSPHADLAGAKSSYNEQFF. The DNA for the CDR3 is TGTGCCAGCAGCCCCCACGCCGACTTAGCGGGGGCAAAAAGCTCCTACAATGAGCAGTTCTTC. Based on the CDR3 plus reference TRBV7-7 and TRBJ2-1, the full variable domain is GAGVSQSPRYKVTKRGQDVTLRCDPISSHATLYWYQQALGQGPEFLTYFNYEAQPDKSGLPSDRFSAERPEGSISTLTIQRTEQRDSAMYRCASSPHADLAGAKSSYNEQFFGPGTRLTVL.

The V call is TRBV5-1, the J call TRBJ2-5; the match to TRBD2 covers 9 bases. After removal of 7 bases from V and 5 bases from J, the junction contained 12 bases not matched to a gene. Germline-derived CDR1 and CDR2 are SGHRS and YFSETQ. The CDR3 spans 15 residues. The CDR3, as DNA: TGCGCCAGCGCGGGTGGGACTAGCCGTCTCGAGACCCAGTACTTC. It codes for CASAGGTSRLETQYF. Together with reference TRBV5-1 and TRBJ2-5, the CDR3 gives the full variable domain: KAGVTQTPRYLIKTRGQQVTLSCSPISGHRSVSWYQQTPGQGLQFLFEYFSETQRNKGNFPGRFSGRQFSNSRSEMNVSTLELGDSALYLCASAGGTSRLETQYFGPGTRLLVL.

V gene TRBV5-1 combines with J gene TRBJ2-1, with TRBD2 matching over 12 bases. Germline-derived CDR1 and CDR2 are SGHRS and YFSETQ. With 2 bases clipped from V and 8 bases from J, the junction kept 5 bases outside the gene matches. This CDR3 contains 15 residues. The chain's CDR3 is CASSFRTSGNDEQFF. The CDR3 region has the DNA TGCGCCAGCAGCTTTCGGACTAGCGGGAACGATGAGCAGTTCTTC.

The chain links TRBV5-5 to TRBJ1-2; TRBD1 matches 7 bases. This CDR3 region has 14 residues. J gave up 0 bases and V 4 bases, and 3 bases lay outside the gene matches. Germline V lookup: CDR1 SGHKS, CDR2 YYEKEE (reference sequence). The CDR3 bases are TGTGCCAGCAGCGTGCAGGGGGCTAACTATGGCTACACCTTC. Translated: CASSVQGANYGYTF.

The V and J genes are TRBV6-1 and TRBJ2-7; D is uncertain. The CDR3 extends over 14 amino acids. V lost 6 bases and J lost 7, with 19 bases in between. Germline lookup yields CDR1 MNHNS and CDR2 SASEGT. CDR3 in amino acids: CASRVRAFQVEQYF. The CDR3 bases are TGTGCCAGCAGGGTCCGGGCCTTCCAGGTGGAGCAGTACTTC.

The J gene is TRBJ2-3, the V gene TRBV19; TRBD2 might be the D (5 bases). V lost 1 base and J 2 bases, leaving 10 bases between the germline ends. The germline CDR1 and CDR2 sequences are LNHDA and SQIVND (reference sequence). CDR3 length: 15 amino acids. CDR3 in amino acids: CASSIGADFTDTQYF. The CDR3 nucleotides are TGTGCCAGTAGTATAGGCGCGGACTTCACAGATACGCAGTATTTT. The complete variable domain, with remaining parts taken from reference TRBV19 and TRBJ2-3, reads DGGITQSPKYLFRKEGQNVTLSCEQNLNHDAMYWYRQDPGQGLRLIYYSQIVNDFQKGDIAEGYSVSREKKESFPLTVTSAQKNPTAFYLCASSIGADFTDTQYFGPGTRLTVL.

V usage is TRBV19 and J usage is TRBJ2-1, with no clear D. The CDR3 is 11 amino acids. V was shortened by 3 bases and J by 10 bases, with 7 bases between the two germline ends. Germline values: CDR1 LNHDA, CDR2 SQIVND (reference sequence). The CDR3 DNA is TGTGCCAGTAGTATCAAAATGGAGCAGTTCTTC. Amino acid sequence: CASSIKMEQFF.

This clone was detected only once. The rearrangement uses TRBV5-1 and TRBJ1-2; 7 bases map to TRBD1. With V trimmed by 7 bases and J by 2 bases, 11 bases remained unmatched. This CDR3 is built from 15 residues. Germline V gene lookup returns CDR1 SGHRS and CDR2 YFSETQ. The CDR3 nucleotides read TGCGCCAGCGGAATAGACAGGGTTTCAAACTATGGCTACACCTTC. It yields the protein CASGIDRVSNYGYTF.

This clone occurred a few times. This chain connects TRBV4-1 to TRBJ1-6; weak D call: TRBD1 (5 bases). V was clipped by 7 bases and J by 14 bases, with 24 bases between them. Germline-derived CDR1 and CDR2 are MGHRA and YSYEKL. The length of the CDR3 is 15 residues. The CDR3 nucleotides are TGCGCCAGCAACCCAGCGGACAATACCCACATCACCCTCCACTTT. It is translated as CASNPADNTHITLHF.

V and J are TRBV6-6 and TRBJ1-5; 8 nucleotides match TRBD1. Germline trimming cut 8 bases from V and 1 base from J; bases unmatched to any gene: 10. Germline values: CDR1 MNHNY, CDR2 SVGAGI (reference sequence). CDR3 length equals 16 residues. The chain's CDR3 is CASGTVQGASNQPQHF. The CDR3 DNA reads TGTGCCAGCGGAACGGTCCAGGGGGCGAGCAATCAGCCCCAGCATTTT.

Here the CDR3 DNA reads TGTGCCAGCAGTTTATCGATTGCGAGCGGGCGGGCGACAGATACGCAGTATTTT. Its protein product is CASSLSIASGRATDTQYF. The J gene is TRBJ2-3, the V gene TRBV27, with D maybe TRBD2 (6 bases). The CDR3 length is 18 residues. The germline gives CDR1 MNHEY, CDR2 SMNVEV (reference sequence). V was cut by 0 bases and J by 3 bases, with 19 bases left in between.

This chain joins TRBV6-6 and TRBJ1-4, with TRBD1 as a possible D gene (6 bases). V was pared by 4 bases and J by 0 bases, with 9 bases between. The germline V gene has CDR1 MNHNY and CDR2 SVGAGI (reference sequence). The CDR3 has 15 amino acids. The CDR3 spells CASSLDSATNEKLFF. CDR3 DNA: TGTGCCAGCAGTTTGGACAGTGCAACTAATGAAAAACTGTTTTTT.

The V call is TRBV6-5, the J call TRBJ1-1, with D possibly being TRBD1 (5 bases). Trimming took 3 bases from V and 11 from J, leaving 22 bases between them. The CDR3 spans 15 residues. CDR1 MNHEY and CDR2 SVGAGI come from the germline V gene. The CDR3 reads CASSYSIPPGPGAFF. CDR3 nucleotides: TGTGCCAGCAGTTATTCCATACCACCGGGACCCGGGGCTTTCTTT.

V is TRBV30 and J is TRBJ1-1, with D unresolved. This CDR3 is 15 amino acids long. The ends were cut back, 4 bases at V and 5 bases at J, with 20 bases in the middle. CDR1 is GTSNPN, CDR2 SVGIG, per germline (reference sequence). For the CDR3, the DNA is TGTGCCTGGACAAAAATATGGCCGTCAAAGACTGAAGCTTTCTTT. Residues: CAWTKIWPSKTEAFF.

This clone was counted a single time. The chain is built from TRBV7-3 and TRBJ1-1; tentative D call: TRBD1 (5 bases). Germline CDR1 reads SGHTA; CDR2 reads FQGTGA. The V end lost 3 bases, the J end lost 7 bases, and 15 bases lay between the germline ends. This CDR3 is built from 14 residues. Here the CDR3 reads CASSFHGGASEAFF. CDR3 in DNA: TGTGCCAGCAGCTTCCACGGGGGAGCCAGTGAAGCTTTCTTT. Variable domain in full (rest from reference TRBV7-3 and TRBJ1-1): GAGVSQTPSNKVTEKGKYVELRCDPISGHTALYWYRQSLGQGPEFLIYFQGTGAADDSGLPNDRFFAVRPEGSVSTLKIQRTERGDSAVYLCASSFHGGASEAFFGQGTRLTVV.

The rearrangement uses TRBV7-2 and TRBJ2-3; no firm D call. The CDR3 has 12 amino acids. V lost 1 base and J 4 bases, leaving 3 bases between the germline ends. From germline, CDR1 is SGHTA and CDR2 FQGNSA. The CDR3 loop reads CASSLGADTQYF. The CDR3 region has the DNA TGTGCCAGCAGCTTAGGCGCAGATACGCAGTATTTT.

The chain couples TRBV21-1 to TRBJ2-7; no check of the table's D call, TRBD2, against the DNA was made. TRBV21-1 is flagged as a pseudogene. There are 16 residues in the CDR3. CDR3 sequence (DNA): TGTGCCAGCAGCAAAGGACGAGGGCCCTATACCTACGAGCAGTACTTC. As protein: CASSKGRGPYTYEQYF.

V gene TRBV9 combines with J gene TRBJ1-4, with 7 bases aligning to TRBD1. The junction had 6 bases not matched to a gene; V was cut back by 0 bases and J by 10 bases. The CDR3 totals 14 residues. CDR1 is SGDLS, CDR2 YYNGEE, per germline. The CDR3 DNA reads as TGTGCCAGCAGCGTAGGAACAGGGGACGGAAAACTGTTTTTT. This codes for CASSVGTGDGKLFF.

The CDR3 DNA is TGTGCCAGCAGCGACAGCCAAGAGACCCAGTACTTC. Amino acids: CASSDSQETQYF. V usage is TRBV9 and J usage is TRBJ2-5, with D unclear. The length of the CDR3 is 12 residues. V gave up 3 bases and J gave up 1 base, with 4 bases separating them. Germline assignment: CDR1 SGDLS and CDR2 YYNGEE.